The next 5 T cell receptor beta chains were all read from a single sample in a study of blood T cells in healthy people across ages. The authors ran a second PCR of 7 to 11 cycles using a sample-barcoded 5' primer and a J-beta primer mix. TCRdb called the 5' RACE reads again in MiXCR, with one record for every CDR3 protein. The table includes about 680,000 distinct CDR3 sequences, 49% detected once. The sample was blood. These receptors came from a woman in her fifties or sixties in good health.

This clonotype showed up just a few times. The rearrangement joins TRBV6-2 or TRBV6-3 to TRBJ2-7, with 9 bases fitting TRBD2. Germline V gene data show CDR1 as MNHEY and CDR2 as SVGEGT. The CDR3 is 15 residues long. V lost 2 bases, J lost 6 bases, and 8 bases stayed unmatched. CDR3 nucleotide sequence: TGTGCCAGCAGTTACGCCCTAGCGGGGAATCGCGAGCAGTACTTC. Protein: CASSYALAGNREQYF.

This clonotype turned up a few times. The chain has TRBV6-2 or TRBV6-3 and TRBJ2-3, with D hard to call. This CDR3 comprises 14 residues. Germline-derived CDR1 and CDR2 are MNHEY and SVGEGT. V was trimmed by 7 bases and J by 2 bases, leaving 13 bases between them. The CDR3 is CASTEGRVTDTQYF. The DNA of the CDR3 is TGTGCCAGCACCGAAGGCCGGGTCACAGATACGCAGTATTTT.

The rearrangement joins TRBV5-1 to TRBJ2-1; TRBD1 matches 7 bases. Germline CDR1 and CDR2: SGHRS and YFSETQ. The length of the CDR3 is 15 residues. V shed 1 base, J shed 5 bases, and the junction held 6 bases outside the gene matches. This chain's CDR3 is CASSLTGALDNEQFF. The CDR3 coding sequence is TGCGCCAGCAGCTTGACAGGGGCTTTGGACAATGAGCAGTTCTTC.

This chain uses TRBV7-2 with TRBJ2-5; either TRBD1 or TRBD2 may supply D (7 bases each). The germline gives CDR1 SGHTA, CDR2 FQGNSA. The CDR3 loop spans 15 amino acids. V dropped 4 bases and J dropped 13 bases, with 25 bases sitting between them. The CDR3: CASSSQGGGPLLLYF. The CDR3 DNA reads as TGTGCCAGCAGCTCCCAGGGGGGAGGGCCACTCTTATTGTACTTC.

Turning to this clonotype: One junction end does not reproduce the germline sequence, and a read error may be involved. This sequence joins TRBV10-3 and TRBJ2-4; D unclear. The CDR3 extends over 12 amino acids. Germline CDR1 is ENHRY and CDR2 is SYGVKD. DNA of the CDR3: TGTGCCATCAGTGAGGGTAAAAACATTCGGTACTTC. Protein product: CAISEGKNIRYF.